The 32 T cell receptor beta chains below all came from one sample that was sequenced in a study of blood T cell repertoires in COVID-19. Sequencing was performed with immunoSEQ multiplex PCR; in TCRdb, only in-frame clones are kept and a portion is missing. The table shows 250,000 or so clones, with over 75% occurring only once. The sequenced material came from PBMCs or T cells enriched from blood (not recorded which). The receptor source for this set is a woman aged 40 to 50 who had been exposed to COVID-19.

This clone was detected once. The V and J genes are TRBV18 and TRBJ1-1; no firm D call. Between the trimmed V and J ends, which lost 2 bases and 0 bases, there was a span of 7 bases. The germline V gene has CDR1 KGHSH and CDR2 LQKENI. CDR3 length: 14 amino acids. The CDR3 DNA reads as TGTGCCAGCTCACCATCCCTTATGAACACTGAAGCTTTCTTT. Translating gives CASSPSLMNTEAFF.

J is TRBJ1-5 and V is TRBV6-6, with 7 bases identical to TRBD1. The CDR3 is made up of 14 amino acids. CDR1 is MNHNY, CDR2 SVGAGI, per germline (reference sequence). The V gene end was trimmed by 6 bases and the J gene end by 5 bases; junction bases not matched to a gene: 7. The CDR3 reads CASRPNRGDQPQHF. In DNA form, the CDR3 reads TGTGCCAGCAGACCCAACAGGGGAGATCAGCCCCAGCATTTT.

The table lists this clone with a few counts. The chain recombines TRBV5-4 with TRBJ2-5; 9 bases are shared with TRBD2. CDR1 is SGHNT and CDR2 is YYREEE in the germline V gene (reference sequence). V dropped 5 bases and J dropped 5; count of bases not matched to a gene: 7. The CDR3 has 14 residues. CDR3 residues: CASRAGGLSETQYF. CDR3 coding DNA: TGTGCCAGCAGGGCGGGGGGGCTTTCGGAGACCCAGTACTTC.

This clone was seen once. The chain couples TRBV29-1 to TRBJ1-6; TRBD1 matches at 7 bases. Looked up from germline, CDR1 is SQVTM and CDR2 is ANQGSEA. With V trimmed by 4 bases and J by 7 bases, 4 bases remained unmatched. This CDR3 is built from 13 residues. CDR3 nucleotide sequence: TGCAGCGTTGGACAGGGTGTAAATTCACCCCTCCACTTT. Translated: CSVGQGVNSPLHF.

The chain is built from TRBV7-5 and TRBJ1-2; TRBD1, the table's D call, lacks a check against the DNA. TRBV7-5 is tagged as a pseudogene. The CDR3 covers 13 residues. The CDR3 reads CVRSFRDRDGYTF. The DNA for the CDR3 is TGTGTCAGAAGCTTCCGGGACAGGGACGGCTACACCTTC.

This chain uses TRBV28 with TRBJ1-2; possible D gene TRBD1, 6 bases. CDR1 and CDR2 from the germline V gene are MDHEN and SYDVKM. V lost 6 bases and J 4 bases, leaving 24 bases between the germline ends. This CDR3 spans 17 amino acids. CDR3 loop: CASRTETDRTEAYGYTF. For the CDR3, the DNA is TGTGCCAGCAGGACCGAAACGGACAGAACTGAGGCCTATGGCTACACCTTC.

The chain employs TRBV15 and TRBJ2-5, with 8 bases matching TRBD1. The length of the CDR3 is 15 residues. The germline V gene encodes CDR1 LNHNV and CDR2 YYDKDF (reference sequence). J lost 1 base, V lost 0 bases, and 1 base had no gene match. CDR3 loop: CATSRDTGGQETQYF. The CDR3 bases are TGTGCCACCAGCAGAGACACAGGGGGCCAAGAGACCCAGTACTTC.

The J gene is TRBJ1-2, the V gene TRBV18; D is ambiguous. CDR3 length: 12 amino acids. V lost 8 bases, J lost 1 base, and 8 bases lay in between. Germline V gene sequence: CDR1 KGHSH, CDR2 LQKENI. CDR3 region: CASEKLNYGYTF. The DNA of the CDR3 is TGTGCCAGCGAAAAGCTTAACTATGGCTACACCTTC. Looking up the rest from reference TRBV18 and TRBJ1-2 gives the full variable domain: NAGVMQNPRHLVRRRGQEARLRCSPMKGHSHVYWYRQLPEEGLKFMVYLQKENIIDESGMPKERFSAEFPKEGPSILRIQQVVRGDSAAYFCASEKLNYGYTFGSGTRLTVV.

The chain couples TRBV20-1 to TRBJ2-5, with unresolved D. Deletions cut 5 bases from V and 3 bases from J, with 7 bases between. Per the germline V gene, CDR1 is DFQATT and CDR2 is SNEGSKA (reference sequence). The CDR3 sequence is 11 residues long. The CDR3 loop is CSAGGEETQYF. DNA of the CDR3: TGCAGTGCTGGCGGTGAAGAGACCCAGTACTTC.

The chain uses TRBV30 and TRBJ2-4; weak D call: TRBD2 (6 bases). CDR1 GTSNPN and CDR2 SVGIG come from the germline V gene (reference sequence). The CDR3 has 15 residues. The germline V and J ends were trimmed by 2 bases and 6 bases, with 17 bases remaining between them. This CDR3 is CAWSRRGQTINIQYF. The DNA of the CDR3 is TGTGCCTGGAGTCGGAGGGGCCAAACTATAAACATTCAGTACTTC.

CDR3 loop: CASSLAGDRGETQYF. The CDR3, as DNA: TGTGCCAGCAGCTTAGCGGGGGACAGGGGGGAGACCCAGTACTTC. The chain recombines TRBV7-7 with TRBJ2-5; 11 nucleotides align to TRBD1. CDR3 length: 15 amino acids. The germline V gene has CDR1 SSHAT and CDR2 FNYEAQ (reference sequence). Trimming took 0 bases from V and 5 from J; bases not matched to a gene: 2.

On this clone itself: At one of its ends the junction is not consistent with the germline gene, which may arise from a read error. The CDR3 sequence is CASSLGLAADTQYF. In nucleotides, the CDR3 is TGTGCCAGCAGCCTAGGACTAGCGGCAGATACGCAGTATTTT. The chain carries TRBV5-1 and TRBJ2-3; 10 nucleotides align to TRBD2. This CDR3 has 14 residues. Germline V gene data show CDR1 as SGHRS and CDR2 as YFSETQ.

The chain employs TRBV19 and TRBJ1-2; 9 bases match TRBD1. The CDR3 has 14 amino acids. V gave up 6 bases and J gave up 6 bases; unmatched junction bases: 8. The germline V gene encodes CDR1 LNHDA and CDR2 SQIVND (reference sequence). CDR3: CASSYRDRDNGYTF. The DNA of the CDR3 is TGTGCCAGTAGCTACCGGGACAGGGATAATGGCTACACCTTC.

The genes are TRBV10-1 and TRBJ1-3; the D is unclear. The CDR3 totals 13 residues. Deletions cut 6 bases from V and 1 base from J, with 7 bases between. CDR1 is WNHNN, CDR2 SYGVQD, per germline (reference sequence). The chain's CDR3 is CASRRVSGNTIYF. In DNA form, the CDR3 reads TGCGCCAGCAGGCGGGTTTCTGGAAACACCATATATTTT.

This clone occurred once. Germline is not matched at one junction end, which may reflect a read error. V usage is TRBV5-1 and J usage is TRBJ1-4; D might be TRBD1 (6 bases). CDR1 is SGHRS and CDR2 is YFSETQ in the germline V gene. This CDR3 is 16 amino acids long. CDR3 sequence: CASSRGGSTGNEKLFF. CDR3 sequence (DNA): TGTGCCAGCAGCCGCGGGGGCTCCACTGGTAATGAAAAACTGTTTTTT.

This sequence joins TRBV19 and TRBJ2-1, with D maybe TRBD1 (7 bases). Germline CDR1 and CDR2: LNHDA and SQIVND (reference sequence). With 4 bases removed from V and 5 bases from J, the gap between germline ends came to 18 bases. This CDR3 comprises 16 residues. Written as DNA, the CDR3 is TGTGCCAGTAGTAGAATGGGCGGGACAGTTCACAATGAGCAGTTCTTC. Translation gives CASSRMGGTVHNEQFF.

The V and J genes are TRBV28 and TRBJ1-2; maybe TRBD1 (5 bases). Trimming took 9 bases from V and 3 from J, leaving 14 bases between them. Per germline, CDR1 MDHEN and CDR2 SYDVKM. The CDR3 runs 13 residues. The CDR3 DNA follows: TGTGCCAGTAGGGGCGGGGTATACTATGGCTACACCTTC. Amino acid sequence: CASRGGVYYGYTF.

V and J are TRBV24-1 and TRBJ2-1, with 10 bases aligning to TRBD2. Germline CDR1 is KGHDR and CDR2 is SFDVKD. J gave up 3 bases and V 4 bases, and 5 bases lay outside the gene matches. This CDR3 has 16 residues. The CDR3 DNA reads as TGTGCCACCAGTGAAACCTTAGCGGGAGGCTACAATGAGCAGTTCTTC. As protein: CATSETLAGGYNEQFF.

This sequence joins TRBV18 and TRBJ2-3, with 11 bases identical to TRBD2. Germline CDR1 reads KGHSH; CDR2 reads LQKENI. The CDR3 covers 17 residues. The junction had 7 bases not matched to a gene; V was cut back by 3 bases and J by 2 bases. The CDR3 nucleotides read TGTGCCAGCTCACCTCCCGGGACTAGCGGTACCACAGATACGCAGTATTTT. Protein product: CASSPPGTSGTTDTQYF.

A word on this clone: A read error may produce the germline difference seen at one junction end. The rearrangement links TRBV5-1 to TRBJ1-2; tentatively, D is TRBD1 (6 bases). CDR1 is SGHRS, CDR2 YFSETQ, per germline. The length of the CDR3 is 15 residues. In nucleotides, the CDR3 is TGTGCCAGCAGCTTGGCTGCAGGGACATCCTATGGCTACACCTTC. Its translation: CASSLAAGTSYGYTF.

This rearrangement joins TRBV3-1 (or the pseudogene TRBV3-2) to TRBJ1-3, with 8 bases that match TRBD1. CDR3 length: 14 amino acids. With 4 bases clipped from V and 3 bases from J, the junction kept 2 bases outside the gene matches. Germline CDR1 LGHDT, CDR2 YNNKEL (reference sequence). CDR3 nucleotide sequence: TGTGCCAGCAGCCGAGGACAGGGTGGAAACACCATATATTTT. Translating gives CASSRGQGGNTIYF.

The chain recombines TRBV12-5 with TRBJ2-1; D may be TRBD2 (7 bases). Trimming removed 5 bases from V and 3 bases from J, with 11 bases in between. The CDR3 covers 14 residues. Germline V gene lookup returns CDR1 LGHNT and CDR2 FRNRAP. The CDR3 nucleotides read TGTGCTAGTGGTCCGGGGGGCGACTACAATGAGCAGTTCTTC. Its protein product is CASGPGGDYNEQFF.

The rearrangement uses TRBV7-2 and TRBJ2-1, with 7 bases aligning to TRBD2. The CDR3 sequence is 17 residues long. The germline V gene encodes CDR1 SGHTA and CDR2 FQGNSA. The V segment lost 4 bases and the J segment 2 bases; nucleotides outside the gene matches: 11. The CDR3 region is CASSSLLAGLTYNEQFF. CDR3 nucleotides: TGTGCCAGCAGCTCTCTATTAGCGGGCCTTACCTACAATGAGCAGTTCTTC.

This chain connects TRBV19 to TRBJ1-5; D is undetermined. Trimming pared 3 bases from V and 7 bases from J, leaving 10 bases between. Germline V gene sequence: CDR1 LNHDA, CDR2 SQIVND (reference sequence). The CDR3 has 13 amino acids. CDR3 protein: CASSIAVIQPQHF. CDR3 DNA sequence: TGTGCCAGTAGTATTGCAGTCATACAGCCCCAGCATTTT.

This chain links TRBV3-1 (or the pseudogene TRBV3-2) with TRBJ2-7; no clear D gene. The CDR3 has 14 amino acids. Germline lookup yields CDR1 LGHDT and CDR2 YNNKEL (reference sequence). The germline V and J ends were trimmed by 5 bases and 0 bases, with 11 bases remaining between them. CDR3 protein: CASSIKTGSYEQYF. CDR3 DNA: TGTGCCAGCAGCATAAAAACGGGCTCCTACGAGCAGTACTTC.

CDR3 sequence (DNA): TGTGCCAGCAGTTTAGGAGGGGGCGCGGGCAATCAGCCCCAGCATTTT. As protein: CASSLGGGAGNQPQHF. The chain is built from TRBV27 and TRBJ1-5; 7 bases are a match to TRBD1. Germline CDR1 is MNHEY and CDR2 is SMNVEV (reference sequence). This CDR3 contains 16 residues. V shed 2 bases, J shed 2 bases, and the junction held 6 bases outside the gene matches.

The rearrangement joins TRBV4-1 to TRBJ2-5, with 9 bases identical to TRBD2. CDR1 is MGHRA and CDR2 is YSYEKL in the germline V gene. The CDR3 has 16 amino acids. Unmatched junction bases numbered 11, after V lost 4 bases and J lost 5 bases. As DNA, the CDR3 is TGCGCCAGCAGCCGGGAAAGCGGGAGGATAAGGGAGACCCAGTACTTC. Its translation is CASSRESGRIRETQYF.

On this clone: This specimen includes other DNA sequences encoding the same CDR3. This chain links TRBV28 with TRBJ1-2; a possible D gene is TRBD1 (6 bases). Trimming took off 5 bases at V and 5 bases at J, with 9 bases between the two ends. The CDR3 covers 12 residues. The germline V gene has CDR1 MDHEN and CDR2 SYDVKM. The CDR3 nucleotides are TGTGCCAGCAGTCCTCAGGGGTATGGCTACACCTTC. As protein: CASSPQGYGYTF.

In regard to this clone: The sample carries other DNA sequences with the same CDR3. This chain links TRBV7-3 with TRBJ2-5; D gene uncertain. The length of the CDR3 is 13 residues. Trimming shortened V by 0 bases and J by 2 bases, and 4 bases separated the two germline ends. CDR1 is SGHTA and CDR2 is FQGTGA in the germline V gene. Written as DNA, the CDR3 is TGTGCCAGCAGCTTAACGCGACAAGAGACCCAGTACTTC. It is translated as CASSLTRQETQYF.

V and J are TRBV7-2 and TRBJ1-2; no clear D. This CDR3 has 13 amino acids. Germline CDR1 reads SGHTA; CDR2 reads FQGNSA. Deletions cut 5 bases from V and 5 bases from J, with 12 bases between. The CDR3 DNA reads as TGTGCCAGCAGCCAGAGGGCCGATTATGGCTACACCTTC. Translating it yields CASSQRADYGYTF.

CDR3 region: CASSPDLRNYGYTF. The CDR3 DNA sequence: TGTGCCAGCAGCCCCGATCTCAGGAACTATGGCTACACCTTC. This chain links TRBV7-9 with TRBJ1-2; D gene uncertain. Germline V lookup: CDR1 SEHNR, CDR2 FQNEAQ (reference sequence). CDR3 length: 14 amino acids. V shed 5 bases and J shed 2 bases, with 12 bases lying between them.

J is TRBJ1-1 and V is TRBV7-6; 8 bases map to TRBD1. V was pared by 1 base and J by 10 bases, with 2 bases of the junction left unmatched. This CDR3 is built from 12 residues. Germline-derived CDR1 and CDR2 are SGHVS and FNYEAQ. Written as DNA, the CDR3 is TGTGCCAGCAGCTTAGGGGGACAGGTAGCTTTCTTT. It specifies CASSLGGQVAFF.